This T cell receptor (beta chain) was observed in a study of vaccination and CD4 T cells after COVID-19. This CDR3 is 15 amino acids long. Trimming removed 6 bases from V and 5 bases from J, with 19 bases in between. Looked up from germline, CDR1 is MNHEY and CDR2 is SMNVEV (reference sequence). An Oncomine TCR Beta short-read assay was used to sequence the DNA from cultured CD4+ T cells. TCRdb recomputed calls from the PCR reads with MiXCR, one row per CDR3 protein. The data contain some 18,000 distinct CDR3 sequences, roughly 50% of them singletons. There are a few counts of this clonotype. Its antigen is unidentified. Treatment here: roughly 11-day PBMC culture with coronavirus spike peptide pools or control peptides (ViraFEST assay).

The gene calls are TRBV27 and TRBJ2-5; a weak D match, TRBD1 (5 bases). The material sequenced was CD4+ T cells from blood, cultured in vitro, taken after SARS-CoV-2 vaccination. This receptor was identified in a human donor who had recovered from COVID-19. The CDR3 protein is CASSPRTTAGETQYF. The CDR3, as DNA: TGTGCCAGCAGCCCTCGGACGACAGCAGGGGAGACCCAGTACTTC.